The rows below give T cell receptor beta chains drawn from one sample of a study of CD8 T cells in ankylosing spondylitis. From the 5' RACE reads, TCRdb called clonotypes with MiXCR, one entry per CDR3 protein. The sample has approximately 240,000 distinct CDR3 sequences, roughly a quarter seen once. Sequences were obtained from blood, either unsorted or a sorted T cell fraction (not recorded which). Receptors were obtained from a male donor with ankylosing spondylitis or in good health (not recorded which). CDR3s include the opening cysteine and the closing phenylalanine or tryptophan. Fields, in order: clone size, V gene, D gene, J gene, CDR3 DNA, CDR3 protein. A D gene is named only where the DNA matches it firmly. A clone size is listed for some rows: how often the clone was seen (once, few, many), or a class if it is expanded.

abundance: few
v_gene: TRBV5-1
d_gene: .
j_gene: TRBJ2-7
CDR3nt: TGCGCCAGCAGCACCACTGACGGTACCTACGAGCAGTACTTC
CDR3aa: CASSTTDGTYEQYF

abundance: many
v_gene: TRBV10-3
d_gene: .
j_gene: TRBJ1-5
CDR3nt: TGTGCCCCCTGGGCAGGGGCACAGCCCCAGCATTTT
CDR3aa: CAPWAGAQPQHF

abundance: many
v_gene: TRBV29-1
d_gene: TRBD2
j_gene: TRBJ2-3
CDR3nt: TGCAGCGTTGGCGGGGGGGCCGGAGATACGCAGTATTTT
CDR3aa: CSVGGGAGDTQYF

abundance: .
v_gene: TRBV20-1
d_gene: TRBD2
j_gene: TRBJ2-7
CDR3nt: TGCAGTGCTAGGGGGGGACTAGCGGAAGAGCAGTACTTC
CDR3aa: CSARGGLAEEQYF

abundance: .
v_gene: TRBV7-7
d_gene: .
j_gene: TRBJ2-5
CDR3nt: TGTGCTAGCAGCCGAGGGGTACAAGAGACCCAGTACTTC
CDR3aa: CASSRGVQETQYF

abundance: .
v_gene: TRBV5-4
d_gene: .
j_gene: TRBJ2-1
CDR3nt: TGTGCCAGCAGCTACGGACATGAGCAGTTCTTC
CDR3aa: CASSYGHEQFF

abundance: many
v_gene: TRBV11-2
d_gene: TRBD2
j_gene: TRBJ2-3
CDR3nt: TGTGCCAGCAGCTGGGGACTAGCGGGGGGGCCCGGCACAGATACGCAGTATTTT
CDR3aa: CASSWGLAGGPGTDTQYF

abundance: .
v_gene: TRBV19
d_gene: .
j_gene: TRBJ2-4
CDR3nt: TGTGCCAGTAGTACGGGGGTTTGGAACATTCAGTACTTC
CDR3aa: CASSTGVWNIQYF

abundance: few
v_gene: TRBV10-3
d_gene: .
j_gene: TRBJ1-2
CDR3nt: TGTGCCATCAGAGGAGGTCGCGACCCTAACTATGGCTACACCTTC
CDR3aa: CAIRGGRDPNYGYTF

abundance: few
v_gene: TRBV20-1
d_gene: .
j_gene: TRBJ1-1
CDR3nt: TGCAGTGTCGGGGGGCGGGTGATGAACACTGAAGCTTTCTTT
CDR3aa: CSVGGRVMNTEAFF

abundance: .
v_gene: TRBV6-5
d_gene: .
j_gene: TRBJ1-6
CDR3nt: TGTGCCAGCAGTCCCCTAGGGCTGCCCCTCCACTTT
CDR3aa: CASSPLGLPLHF

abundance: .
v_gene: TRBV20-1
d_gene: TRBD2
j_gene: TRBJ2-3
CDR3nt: TGCAGTGCTAGACCCAGCGGGGGGTCTACGCAGTATTTT
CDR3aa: CSARPSGGSTQYF

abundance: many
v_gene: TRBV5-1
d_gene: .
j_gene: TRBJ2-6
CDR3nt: TGCGCCAGCAGCTTTCGGGGACTGCACTCTGGGGCCAACGTCCTGACTTTC
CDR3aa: CASSFRGLHSGANVLTF

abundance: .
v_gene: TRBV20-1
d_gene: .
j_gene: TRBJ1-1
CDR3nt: TGCAGTGCTCCGCGGGGGGGCGCTGTGAACACTGAAGCTTTCTTT
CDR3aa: CSAPRGGAVNTEAFF

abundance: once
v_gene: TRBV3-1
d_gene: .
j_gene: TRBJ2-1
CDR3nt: TGTGCCAGCAGCCAAGGGCTCGATGAGCAGTTCTTC
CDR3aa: CASSQGLDEQFF

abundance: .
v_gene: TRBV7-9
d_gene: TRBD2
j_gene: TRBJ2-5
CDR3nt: TGTGCCAGCAGCCCGGGGACTAGCGGGGAGACCCAGTACTTC
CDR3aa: CASSPGTSGETQYF

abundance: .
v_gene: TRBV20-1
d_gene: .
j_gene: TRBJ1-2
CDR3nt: TGCAGTGCTAGAGATCGGACCTATGGCTACACCTTC
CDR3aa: CSARDRTYGYTF

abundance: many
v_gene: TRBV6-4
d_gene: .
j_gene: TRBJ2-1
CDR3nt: TGTGCCAGCAGTGAGGGTGCAGGAGGCAATGAGCAGTTCTTC
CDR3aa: CASSEGAGGNEQFF

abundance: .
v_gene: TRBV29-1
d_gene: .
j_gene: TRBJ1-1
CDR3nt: TGCAGCGTTGAATGGGGCGGGGAGGGCGACACTGAAGCTTTCTTT
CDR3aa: CSVEWGGEGDTEAFF

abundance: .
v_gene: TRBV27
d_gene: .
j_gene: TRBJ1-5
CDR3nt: TGTGCCAGCAGTTTTATGGGGGCCGCTCAGCCCCAGCATTTT
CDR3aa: CASSFMGAAQPQHF

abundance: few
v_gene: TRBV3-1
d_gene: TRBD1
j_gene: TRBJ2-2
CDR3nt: TGTGCCAGCAGCCAAAAACTGCCGGGACAGGGGGTGACCGGGGAGCTGTTTTTT
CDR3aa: CASSQKLPGQGVTGELFF

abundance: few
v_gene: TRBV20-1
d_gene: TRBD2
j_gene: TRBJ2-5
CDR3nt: TGCAGTGCTAGGGTAGCGGGGGCTTTCCAAGAGACCCAGTACTTC
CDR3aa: CSARVAGAFQETQYF

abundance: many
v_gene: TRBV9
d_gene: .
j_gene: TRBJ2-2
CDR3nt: TGTGCCAGCAGAACGGGGACCCATGGAGGGGAGCTGTTTTTT
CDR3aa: CASRTGTHGGELFF

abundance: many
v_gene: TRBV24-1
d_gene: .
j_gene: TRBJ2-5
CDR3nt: TGTGCCACCAGTGATGAGATTATTTCAGGGGTACAGACCCAGTACTTC
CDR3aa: CATSDEIISGVQTQYF

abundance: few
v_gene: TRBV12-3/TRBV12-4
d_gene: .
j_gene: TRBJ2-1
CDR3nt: TGTGCCAGCATTGGGATCCGGGATGAGCAGTTCTTC
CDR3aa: CASIGIRDEQFF

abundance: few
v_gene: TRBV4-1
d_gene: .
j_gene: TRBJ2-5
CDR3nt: TGCGCCAGCAGCCAACCCGGGCGGTCCGGGACCCAGTACTTC
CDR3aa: CASSQPGRSGTQYF

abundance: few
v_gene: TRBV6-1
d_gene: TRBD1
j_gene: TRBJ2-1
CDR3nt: TGTGCCAGCAGACGCTTAACAGGGGTTGGGAATGAGCAGTTCTTC
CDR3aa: CASRRLTGVGNEQFF

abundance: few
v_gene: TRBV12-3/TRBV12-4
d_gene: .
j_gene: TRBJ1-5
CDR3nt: TGTGCCAGCAGTTTCTCCGCGACACGGGCCCAGCATTTT
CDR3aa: CASSFSATRAQHF

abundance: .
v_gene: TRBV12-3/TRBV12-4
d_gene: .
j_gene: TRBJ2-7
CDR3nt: TGTGCCAGCAGTTTACGGTCAGCCAAGCAGTACTTC
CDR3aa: CASSLRSAKQYF

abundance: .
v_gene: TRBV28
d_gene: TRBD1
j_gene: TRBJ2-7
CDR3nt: TGTGCCAGCAGTCCTCTCCGGGACAGGGTGTACGAGCAGTACTTC
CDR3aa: CASSPLRDRVYEQYF

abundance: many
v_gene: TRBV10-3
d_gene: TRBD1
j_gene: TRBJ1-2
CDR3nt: TGTGCCATCAGTGAAGGGGGCGGCAATGGCTACACCTTC
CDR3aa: CAISEGGGNGYTF

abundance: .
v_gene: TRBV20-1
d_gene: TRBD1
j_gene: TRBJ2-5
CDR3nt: TGCAGTGCTACCGGACAGGCCCCCCAAGAGACCCAGTACTTC
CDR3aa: CSATGQAPQETQYF

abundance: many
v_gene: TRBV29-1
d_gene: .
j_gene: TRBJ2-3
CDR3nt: TGCAGCGTTGGGGTAGATACGCAGTATTTT
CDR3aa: CSVGVDTQYF

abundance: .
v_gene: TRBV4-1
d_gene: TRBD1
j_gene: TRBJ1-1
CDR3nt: TGCGCCAGCAGCCGAGGGACAGGGGGTACGAACACTGAAGCTTTCTTT
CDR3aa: CASSRGTGGTNTEAFF

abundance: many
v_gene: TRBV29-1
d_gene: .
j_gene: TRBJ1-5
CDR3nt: TGCAGCGTTTCCGGGGATCGAAATCAGCCCCAGCATTTT
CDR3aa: CSVSGDRNQPQHF

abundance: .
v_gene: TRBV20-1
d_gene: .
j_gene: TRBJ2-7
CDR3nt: TGCAGTGCTAGAGATCCCACGGGGGCACCCTACGAGCAGTACTTC
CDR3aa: CSARDPTGAPYEQYF

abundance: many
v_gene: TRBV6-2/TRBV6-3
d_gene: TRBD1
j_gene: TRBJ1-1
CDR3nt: TGTGCCAGCAAAAAAGGACAGGGACCCACTGAAGCTTTCTTT
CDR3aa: CASKKGQGPTEAFF

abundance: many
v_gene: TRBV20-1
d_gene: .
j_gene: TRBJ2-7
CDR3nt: TGCAGTGCCCCCGGGTGGGGGGCAGCGTACGAGCAGTACTTC
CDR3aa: CSAPGWGAAYEQYF

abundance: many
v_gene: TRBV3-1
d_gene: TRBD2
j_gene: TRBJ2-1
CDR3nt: TGTGCCAGCAGCCAACGACTAGCGGGGGGCCGGTACAATGAGCAGTTCTTC
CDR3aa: CASSQRLAGGRYNEQFF

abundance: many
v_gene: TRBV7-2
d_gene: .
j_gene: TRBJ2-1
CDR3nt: TGTGCCAGCAGCTTAGCGGCCCCCTCCTACAATGAGCAGTTCTTC
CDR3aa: CASSLAAPSYNEQFF

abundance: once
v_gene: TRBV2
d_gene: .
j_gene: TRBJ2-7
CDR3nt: TGTGCCAGCAGTACCCGTATCAACGAGCAGTACTTC
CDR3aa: CASSTRINEQYF

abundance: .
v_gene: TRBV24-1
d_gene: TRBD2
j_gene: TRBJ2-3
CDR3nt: TGTGCCACCAGCCGCGGGGGAACTAGCACAGATACGCAGTATTTT
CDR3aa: CATSRGGTSTDTQYF

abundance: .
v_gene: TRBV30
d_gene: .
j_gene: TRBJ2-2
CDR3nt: TGTGCCTGGAGTGGCTCCGGGAAGTCGGGCGGGGAGCTGTTTTTT
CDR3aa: CAWSGSGKSGGELFF

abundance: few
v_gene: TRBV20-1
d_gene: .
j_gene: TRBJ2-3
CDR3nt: TGCAGTGCCCCCAGGGGGGGCGGCGATACGCAGTATTTT
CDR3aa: CSAPRGGGDTQYF

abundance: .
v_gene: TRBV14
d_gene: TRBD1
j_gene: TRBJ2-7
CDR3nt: TGTGCCAGCAGCCCCGGGGGGGACAGGGGATACCTGCTTCCCTACGAGCAGTACTTC
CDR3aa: CASSPGGDRGYLLPYEQYF

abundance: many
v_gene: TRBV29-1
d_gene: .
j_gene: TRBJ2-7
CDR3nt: TGCAGCGTTGAATACGGGGGAGAATACGAGCAGTACTTC
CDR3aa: CSVEYGGEYEQYF

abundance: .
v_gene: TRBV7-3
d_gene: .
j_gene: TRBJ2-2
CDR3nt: TGTGCCAGCAGCTTACTTGGAGCGAGGAACACCGGGGAGCTGTTTTTT
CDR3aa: CASSLLGARNTGELFF

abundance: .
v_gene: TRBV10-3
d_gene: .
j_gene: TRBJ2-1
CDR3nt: TGTGCCATCAGTGAGACTAGCCATGAGCAGTTCTTC
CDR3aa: CAISETSHEQFF

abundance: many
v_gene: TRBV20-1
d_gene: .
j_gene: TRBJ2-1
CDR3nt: TGCAGTGCTAGGGTTGCCAGCTCCTACAATGAGCAGTTCTTC
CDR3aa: CSARVASSYNEQFF

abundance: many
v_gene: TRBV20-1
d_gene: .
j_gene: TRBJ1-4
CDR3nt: TGCAGTGCCACGACCCCTGGGGATGAAAAACTGTTTTTT
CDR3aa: CSATTPGDEKLFF

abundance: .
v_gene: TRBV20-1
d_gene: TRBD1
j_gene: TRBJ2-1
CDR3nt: TGCAGTTATCAAATACGACAGGGGCGCTACAATGAGCAGTTCTTC
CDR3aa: CSYQIRQGRYNEQFF

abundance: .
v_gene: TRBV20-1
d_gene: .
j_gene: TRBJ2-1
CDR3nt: TGCAGTGCTATAGCCGGCAGCCAAACCTACAATGAGCAGTTCTTC
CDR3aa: CSAIAGSQTYNEQFF

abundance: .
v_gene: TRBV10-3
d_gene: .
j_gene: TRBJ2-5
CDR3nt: TGTGCCATCAGTGAAGAAAAGGTATCTCGAGAGACCCAGTACTTC
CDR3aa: CAISEEKVSRETQYF

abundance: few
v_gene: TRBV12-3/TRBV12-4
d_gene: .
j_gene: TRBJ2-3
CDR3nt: TGTGCCAGCAGTTTAAAGGGCTTAACGACAGATACGCAGTATTTT
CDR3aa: CASSLKGLTTDTQYF